This T cell receptor beta chain comes out of a study of control samples from healthy donors and cancer patients. Assay: immunoSEQ multiplex PCR; the TCRdb copy retains only in-frame clones and omits some. The data contain about 93,000 clones, 88% of them singletons. Trimming removed 5 bases from V and 1 base from J, with 20 bases in between. The CDR3 is made up of 17 amino acids. The germline V gene has CDR1 MNHEY and CDR2 SVGEGT. This rearrangement joins TRBV6-2 or TRBV6-3 to TRBJ1-2, with a weak D call TRBD1 (6 bases). The sequenced sample consisted of blood. This clonotype was sampled from a woman aged 70 to 79 in good health. CDR3 sequence (DNA): TGTGCCAGCAGTACCCCACCTCAGGGGACCTTTAACTATGGCTACACCTTC. Its translation is CASSTPPQGTFNYGYTF.